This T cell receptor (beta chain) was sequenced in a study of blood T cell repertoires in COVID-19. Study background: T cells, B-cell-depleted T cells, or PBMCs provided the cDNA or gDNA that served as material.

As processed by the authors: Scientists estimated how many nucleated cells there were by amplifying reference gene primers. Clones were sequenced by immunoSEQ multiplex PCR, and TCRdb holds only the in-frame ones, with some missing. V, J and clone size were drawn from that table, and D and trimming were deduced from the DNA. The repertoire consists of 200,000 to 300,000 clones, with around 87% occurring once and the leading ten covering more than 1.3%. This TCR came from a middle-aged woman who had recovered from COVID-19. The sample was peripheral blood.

The CDR3 is CASSLGQLYSYEQYF. CDR3 DNA sequence: TGTGCCAGCAGCTTGGGACAGCTGTACTCCTACGAGCAGTACTTC. J is TRBJ2-7 and V is TRBV5-8, with a possible D match to TRBD1 (5 bases). The CDR3 is 15 residues long. Germline CDR1 SGHTS, CDR2 YDEGEE. Trimming took off 0 bases at V and 0 bases at J, with 10 bases between the two ends.